This TCR beta chain came from a study of blood T cell repertoires in COVID-19. Across the study: Samples came from the United States, Italy and Spain, spanning acute and convalescent COVID-19. Sources were T cells, B-cell-depleted T cells, or PBMCs; the material itself was cDNA or gDNA.

The CDR3 consists of 16 residues. V lost 1 base, J lost 4 bases, and 9 bases stayed unmatched. CDR1 and CDR2 (germline): SGHRS, YFSETQ. Original processing notes: Scientists estimated how many nucleated cells there were by amplifying reference gene primers. Clones were sequenced by immunoSEQ multiplex PCR, and TCRdb holds only the in-frame ones, with some missing. That table gives V, J and clone size, and the DNA gave D and trimming. The profile shows fewer than 400,000 clones, approximately 86% of them singletons. The chain carries TRBV5-1 and TRBJ2-5; 8 bases match TRBD2. The sequenced sample consisted of peripheral blood. The sequence was collected from a human donor in a cohort sampled during active COVID-19. CDR3 nucleotide sequence: TGCGCCAGCAGCTTGAATGGGCGGGGGGACGGAGAGACCCAGTACTTC. It specifies CASSLNGRGDGETQYF.